The clone carrying this T cell receptor beta chain came up many times. The data were taken from a study of glioma-infiltrating T cells. Germline values: CDR1 MNHNS, CDR2 SASEGT. The CDR3 sequence is 13 residues long. Trimming pared 6 bases from V and 0 bases from J, leaving 6 bases between. Using RNA template, CDR3s of TCR alpha and beta were amplified with iRepertoire arm-PCR. A single record per CDR3 protein comes from TCRdb applying MiXCR to the multiplex PCR reads. The repertoire has about 110,000 distinct CDR3 sequences, less than 30% of them found once; the top ten carry 35%. The chain carries TRBV6-1 and TRBJ1-5; TRBD1 might be the D (5 bases). Material for sequencing was glioma tissue, nonneoplastic brain tissue, or PBMCs (not recorded which). This receptor was taken from a human donor with low-grade glioma or glioblastoma, undergoing nonglioma brain surgery, or in good health (not recorded which). The CDR3: CASRGDSNQPQHF. The CDR3, as DNA: TGTGCCAGCAGGGGGGATAGCAATCAGCCCCAGCATTTT.